Below, one T cell receptor beta chain is given with its context. Time point specified: after dendritic cell vaccination, including at tumor progression/relapse. Selection required adequate fresh-frozen tumor tissue plus more than two years' survival data. From germline, CDR1 is SQVTM and CDR2 ANQGSEA. Trimming cost V 3 bases and J 2 bases, with 15 bases left between them. CDR3 length equals 15 residues. Primers: 60 V beta forward and 13 J beta reverse. Sequenced by immunoSEQ multiplex PCR; TCRdb stores in-frame clones only, minus some. The sample has roughly 100,000 clones; roughly 90% are singletons. This sample was taken from a study of glioma-infiltrating T cells after dendritic cell vaccination. Study-wide context: Samples are from glioblastoma patients in Phase I and II dendritic cell vaccine trials.

This sequence was found in a human donor with glioblastoma. This sample comprised blood, obtained after dendritic cell vaccination. This sequence joins TRBV29-1 and TRBJ2-3, with no clear D. The CDR3 loop is CSVDGVLNPTDTQYF. CDR3 bases: TGCAGCGTTGACGGAGTCCTCAATCCCACAGATACGCAGTATTTT.